This T cell receptor (beta chain) was identified during a study of OX40 agonist ivuxolimab in advanced cancers. Study context: People in dose escalation had one of these cancers: hepatocellular carcinoma, melanoma, renal cell or head and neck cancer. From about 23 to 85 years was the age range, with a mean of about 54 years, and nearly 85% were male.

The CDR3 consists of 13 residues. The germline V and J ends were trimmed by 4 bases and 7 bases, with 13 bases remaining between them. The V gene's germline CDR1 is MNHNS and CDR2 SASEGT. Clones were read by immunoSEQ multiplex PCR, and TCRdb kept only the in-frame ones, dropping some. The sample shows roughly 50,000 clones, about 89% of them seen only once. Sequencing was performed on CD4+ or CD8+ T cells sorted from blood, taken in a trial of the OX40 agonist ivuxolimab. The V gene is TRBV6-1, the J gene TRBJ2-5; tentatively, D is TRBD2 (5 bases). This sequence was found in an adult with an advanced solid tumor such as melanoma, head and neck, liver or kidney cancer. The CDR3 DNA reads TGTGCCAGCAGTGGGATTAGCGTCGGGACCCAGTACTTC. Its translation: CASSGISVGTQYF.